This T cell receptor beta chain was identified in a study of shared clonotypes between healthy human individuals. Study overall: The composition of the donors was two women and a few men aged 18 to 49.

CDR1 and CDR2 from the germline V gene are MNHNY and SVGAGI (reference sequence). This CDR3 has 14 residues. Trimming removed 4 bases from V and 2 bases from J, with 12 bases in between. Data came from immunoSEQ multiplex PCR; TCRdb stores just in-frame clones and leaves some out. Among roughly 700,000 clones listed, 90% were seen once. The TCR sequence derives from a man between 18 and 35 years old in good health. Some clones in this sample may be carry-over from other donors' samples. Source material: memory CD8+ T cells from PBMCs. Subset: CD45RO+ cells pooled with CCR7-negative TemRA cells. V is TRBV6-6 and J is TRBJ2-7, with D unclear. CDR3: CASSSHLMAYEQYF. In nucleotides, the CDR3 is TGTGCCAGCAGTTCCCATCTGATGGCCTACGAGCAGTACTTC.